Following are 8 T cell receptor beta chains from one sample sequenced in a study of cytomegalovirus exposure and HLA in healthy donors. The PCR contained 60 Vbeta and 13 Jbeta primers. Clones were sequenced by immunoSEQ multiplex PCR, and TCRdb holds only the in-frame ones, with some missing. Of about 210,000 clones in the sample, about 79% were seen once. Sequencing was performed on PBMCs. The receptors come from a male donor in good health and CMV-seronegative.

The genes are TRBV5-4 and TRBJ2-5, with D perhaps matching TRBD1 (5 bases). With the DNA end fitting TRBJ2-7 better, the J assignment may be wrong. Germline assignment: CDR1 SGHNT and CDR2 YYREEE (reference sequence). This CDR3 has 14 amino acids. The CDR3, as DNA: TGTGCCAGCAGCTTGGCAGGGTACTCCTACGAGCAGTACTTC. It encodes CASSLAGYSYEQYF.

This chain uses TRBV5-6 with TRBJ1-3; D is undetermined. Trimming pared 2 bases from V and 0 bases from J, leaving 3 bases between. CDR3 length: 13 residues. Germline V gene data show CDR1 as SGHDT and CDR2 as YYEEEE. The CDR3 region is CASSFNSGNTIYF. The CDR3, as DNA: TGTGCCAGCAGCTTCAACTCTGGAAACACCATATATTTT.

This sequence joins TRBV25-1 and TRBJ1-6, with D hard to call. In germline, CDR1 is MGHDK, CDR2 SYGVNS. This CDR3 is built from 16 residues. Trimming left V 1 base short and J 7 bases short, with 14 bases between. The CDR3 DNA is TGTGCCAGCAGTGAATCGCCCGGGTATTACAATTCACCCCTCCACTTT. This encodes CASSESPGYYNSPLHF. The full variable domain, completed using reference TRBV25-1 and TRBJ1-6, is EADIYQTPRYLVIGTGKKITLECSQTMGHDKMYWYQQDPGMELHLIHYSYGVNSTEKGDLSSESTVSRIRTEHFPLTLESARPSHTSQYLCASSESPGYYNSPLHFGNGTRLTVT.

The V gene is TRBV6-5, the J gene TRBJ2-1; a weak D match, TRBD2 (6 bases). CDR3 length equals 14 residues. Germline CDR1 is MNHEY and CDR2 is SVGAGI. Trimming stripped 10 bases from V and 4 bases from J, with 17 bases between. The CDR3 region is CATNTDGTYNEQFF. CDR3 in DNA: TGTGCCACAAATACGGACGGGACTTACAATGAGCAGTTCTTC.

The chain carries TRBV7-2 and TRBJ2-7, with TRBD1 identical over 11 bases. CDR3 length equals 18 residues. J lost 7 bases, V lost 1 base, and 15 bases had no gene match. The V gene's germline CDR1 is SGHTA and CDR2 FQGNSA. The CDR3, as DNA: TGTGCCAGCAGCTTAGAGCCCCTCTGGACAGGGGGCGCGCGGGAGCAGTACTTC. Translating it yields CASSLEPLWTGGAREQYF.

This clone was found once. V usage is TRBV5-1 and J usage is TRBJ2-3; 9 bases are a match to TRBD2. CDR1 and CDR2 from the germline V gene are SGHRS and YFSETQ. The CDR3 has 16 residues. V shed 4 bases, J shed 8 bases, and the junction held 14 bases outside the gene matches. CDR3 amino acids: CASSLRPGLARSTQYF. The CDR3, as DNA: TGCGCCAGCAGCCTCCGCCCGGGACTAGCCCGGAGTACGCAGTATTTT.

This clone was detected once. The chain links TRBV7-2 to TRBJ2-1; 9 bases map to TRBD2. V was clipped by 0 bases and J by 2 bases; unmatched bases: 2. Germline values: CDR1 SGHTA, CDR2 FQGNSA. This CDR3 contains 16 residues. CDR3 coding DNA: TGTGCCAGCAGCTTAGCTGGCGGGGGGGCCTACAATGAGCAGTTCTTC. Amino acid sequence: CASSLAGGGAYNEQFF.

Note on this clone: One junction end does not reproduce the germline sequence, and a read error may be involved. V usage is TRBV5-1 and J usage is TRBJ1-3, with D perhaps TRBD1 (5 bases). This CDR3 comprises 14 residues. Germline CDR1 is SGHRS and CDR2 is YFSETQ. The CDR3 region is CASTLGTREGTIYF. The CDR3 nucleotides read TGCGCCAGCACCTTGGGGACCCGGGAGGGCACCATATATTTT. Combining the CDR3 with reference TRBV5-1 and TRBJ1-3 gives the whole variable domain KAGVTQTPRYLIKTRGQQVTLSCSPISGHRSVSWYQQTPGQGLQFLFEYFSETQRNKGNFPGRFSGRQFSNSRSEMNVSTLELGDSALYLCASTLGTREGTIYFGEGSWLTVV.